A single sample is the source of the 21 T cell receptor beta chains below, sequenced in a study of blood T cell repertoires in COVID-19. Sequencing used immunoSEQ multiplex PCR; TCRdb keeps in-frame clones, though not all of them. The sample lists just over 95,000 clones; about 80% were seen once. Material for sequencing was peripheral blood. Every receptor here comes from a man in his 60s with acute or convalescent COVID-19.

The gene calls are TRBV10-3 and TRBJ2-1, with 7 bases matching TRBD2. The germline CDR1 and CDR2 sequences are ENHRY and SYGVKD. V was clipped by 0 bases and J by 8 bases; unmatched bases: 1. The CDR3 totals 13 residues. CDR3 sequence (DNA): TGTGCCATCAGTGAGTCGGGGGGGTATGAGCAGTTCTTC. It specifies CAISESGGYEQFF.

This clone appeared a single time. The CDR3 DNA reads TGTGCCTGGGAAAAGGGGCTAGCGGGAGAAGAGACCCAGTACTTC. Amino acids: CAWEKGLAGEETQYF. The chain is built from TRBV30 and TRBJ2-5, with 10 bases matching TRBD2. This CDR3 has 15 residues. Trimming removed 5 bases from V and 3 bases from J; junction bases left unmatched: 9. Looked up from germline, CDR1 is GTSNPN and CDR2 is SVGIG (reference sequence).

The V gene is TRBV10-3, the J gene TRBJ1-1; D remains ambiguous. This CDR3 comprises 14 residues. V lost 3 bases and J 1 base, leaving 9 bases between the germline ends. Germline values: CDR1 ENHRY, CDR2 SYGVKD. CDR3 region: CAISEWQENTEAFF. The CDR3 DNA reads TGTGCCATCAGTGAATGGCAGGAGAACACTGAAGCTTTCTTT.

The V and J genes are TRBV5-1 and TRBJ2-6, with TRBD1 matching 7 bases. V was pared by 2 bases and J by 4 bases, with 3 bases of the junction left unmatched. This CDR3 region has 15 residues. The germline CDR1 and CDR2 sequences are SGHRS and YFSETQ. Here the CDR3 reads CASSLQGPGANVLTF. The CDR3 nucleotides are TGCGCCAGCAGCTTACAGGGGCCCGGGGCCAACGTCCTGACTTTC.

This clone was detected only once. V usage is TRBV3-1 (or the pseudogene TRBV3-2) and J usage is TRBJ2-3; TRBD2 aligns across 10 bases. The CDR3 runs to 17 residues. V trimming: 1 base; J trimming: 4 bases; junction bases outside the gene matches: 8. Germline loops: CDR1 LGHDT, CDR2 YNNKEL (reference sequence). For the CDR3, the DNA is TGTGCCAGCAGCCAAGGGCCAGCGGGAGGGAGGGCAGATACGCAGTATTTT. This translates into CASSQGPAGGRADTQYF.

This clone was picked up a small number of times. The V gene is TRBV19, the J gene TRBJ2-3; D is unresolved. The CDR3 contains 14 residues. V shed 6 bases and J shed 0 bases, with 10 bases lying between them. Germline V lookup: CDR1 LNHDA, CDR2 SQIVND (reference sequence). The CDR3, as DNA: TGTGCCAGTAGGCCTGAGCCTAGCACAGATACGCAGTATTTT. Translated, it gives CASRPEPSTDTQYF.

The V gene is TRBV6-6, the J gene TRBJ2-3; TRBD2 aligns across 8 bases. The CDR3 consists of 17 residues. The junction had 13 bases not matched to a gene; V was cut back by 5 bases and J by 3 bases. Germline V lookup: CDR1 MNHNY, CDR2 SVGAGI (reference sequence). CDR3 DNA sequence: TGTGCCAGCAGTCTAAAGCTGGGACGGGGGGGGACAGATACGCAGTATTTT. It translates to CASSLKLGRGGTDTQYF.

V usage is TRBV25-1 and J usage is TRBJ1-5; TRBD1 agrees at 7 bases. Germline loops: CDR1 MGHDK, CDR2 SYGVNS. This CDR3 region has 14 residues. V gave up 6 bases and J gave up 3 bases; unmatched junction bases: 5. In DNA, the CDR3 is TGTGCCAGCAGCCAGACAGGGACCAATCAGCCCCAGCATTTT. Protein: CASSQTGTNQPQHF.

The gene calls are TRBV3-1 (or the pseudogene TRBV3-2) and TRBJ2-1, with D possibly being TRBD2 (6 bases). This CDR3 has 13 amino acids. With 3 bases removed from V and 6 bases from J, the gap between germline ends came to 9 bases. Germline V gene lookup returns CDR1 LGHDT and CDR2 YNNKEL (reference sequence). The CDR3: CASSHHSGNEQFF. As DNA, the CDR3 is TGTGCCAGCAGCCACCATAGCGGCAATGAGCAGTTCTTC.

This sequence joins TRBV9 and TRBJ2-7; 8 positions match TRBD1. V gave up 2 bases and J gave up 1 base; unmatched junction bases: 11. CDR3 length equals 17 residues. CDR1 SGDLS and CDR2 YYNGEE come from the germline V gene. CDR3 protein: CASSVDQGAQGSYEQYF. DNA of the CDR3: TGTGCCAGCAGCGTTGACCAGGGGGCGCAGGGATCCTACGAGCAGTACTTC.

This clone came up once. The chain is built from TRBV13 and TRBJ1-6; 7 nucleotides line up with TRBD1. The germline CDR1 and CDR2 sequences are PRHDT and FYEKMQ (reference sequence). This CDR3 is built from 15 residues. Unmatched junction bases numbered 6, after V lost 5 bases and J lost 5 bases. Written as DNA, the CDR3 is TGTGCCAGCAGCACACTGACAGGGCATAATTCACCCCTCCACTTT. This gives the protein CASSTLTGHNSPLHF.

The rearrangement joins TRBV29-1 to TRBJ2-3; D perhaps matches TRBD1 (5 bases). The CDR3 is made up of 13 amino acids. Between the trimmed V and J ends, which lost 4 bases and 2 bases, there was a span of 10 bases. The V gene's germline CDR1 is SQVTM and CDR2 ANQGSEA. CDR3 protein: CSVGGRVTDTQYF. The CDR3 DNA sequence: TGCAGCGTTGGGGGCAGGGTCACAGATACGCAGTATTTT.

The V and J genes are TRBV7-3 and TRBJ2-1; TRBD1 matches at 8 bases. J was trimmed by 0 bases and V by 5 bases; bases with no gene match: 6. CDR1 and CDR2 (germline): SGHTA, FQGTGA. This CDR3 region has 16 residues. This CDR3 is CASSPTTGGSYNEQFF. Here the CDR3 DNA reads TGTGCCAGCAGCCCAACTACAGGGGGCTCCTACAATGAGCAGTTCTTC.

There are a few counts of this clone. This sequence may be a read error, since a much larger clone differs from it by one base. The gene calls are TRBV28 and TRBJ1-5; D is ambiguous. The CDR3 loop spans 14 amino acids. Germline assignment: CDR1 MDHEN and CDR2 SYDVKM. Trimming left V 4 bases short and J 3 bases short, with 10 bases between. The CDR3: CASSSPGNNQPQHF. CDR3 DNA: TGTGCCAGCAGTTCACCGGGAAACAATCAGCCCCAGCATTTT.

The gene calls are TRBV30 and TRBJ1-2, with TRBD1 identical over 8 bases. The length of the CDR3 is 16 residues. The V gene end was trimmed by 0 bases and the J gene end by 4 bases; junction bases not matched to a gene: 10. Germline V CDR1 and CDR2: GTSNPN, SVGIG (reference sequence). The CDR3, as DNA: TGTGCCTGGAGTGTGGCAGGGGGCCCAAGGGCCTATGGCTACACCTTC. Encoded protein: CAWSVAGGPRAYGYTF.

The chain has TRBV9 and TRBJ2-3, with 7 bases aligning to TRBD2. CDR1 is SGDLS, CDR2 YYNGEE, per germline. J gave up 1 base and V 3 bases, and 11 bases lay outside the gene matches. This CDR3 contains 17 residues. The CDR3 bases are TGTGCCAGCAGCGCTCCCCCTGGCGGGAGCGGCACAGATACGCAGTATTTT. Its translation is CASSAPPGGSGTDTQYF. The full variable domain, rest sourced from reference TRBV9 and TRBJ2-3, is DSGVTQTPKHLITATGQRVTLRCSPRSGDLSVYWYQQSLDQGLQFLIQYYNGEERAKGNILERFSAQQFPDLHSELNLSSLELGDSALYFCASSAPPGGSGTDTQYFGPGTRLTVL.

The V and J genes are TRBV9 and TRBJ2-3; 7 bases fit TRBD2. The CDR3 covers 14 residues. The V and J ends lost 3 bases and 0 bases, in that order; junction bases with no gene match: 1. The germline CDR1 and CDR2 sequences are SGDLS and YYNGEE. CDR3 in amino acids: CASSETSSTDTQYF. CDR3 sequence (DNA): TGTGCCAGCAGCGAGACTAGCAGCACAGATACGCAGTATTTT.

This clone was recorded many times. The chain joins TRBV7-8 to TRBJ1-2; D possibly corresponds to TRBD1 (5 bases). The CDR3 runs to 14 residues. Looked up from germline, CDR1 is SGHVS and CDR2 is FQNEAQ. V gave up 0 bases and J gave up 7 bases, with 12 bases separating them. CDR3 in DNA: TGTGCCAGCAGCTTAGCGCTAGGGCAGGGTGGCTACACCTTC. Amino acids: CASSLALGQGGYTF. The entire variable domain, with the rest obtained from reference TRBV7-8 and TRBJ1-2, is as follows: GAGVSQSPRYKVAKRGQDVALRCDPISGHVSLFWYQQALGQGPEFLTYFQNEAQLDKSGLPSDRFFAERPEGSVSTLKIQRTQQEDSAVYLCASSLALGQGGYTFGSGTRLTVV.

The V call is TRBV18, the J call TRBJ1-1; 9 bases fit TRBD1. The J segment lost 0 bases and the V segment lost 1 base, leaving 9 bases of the junction unmatched. The CDR3 has 18 residues. Per the germline V gene, CDR1 is KGHSH and CDR2 is LQKENI. Here the CDR3 reads CASSPQQGAETLNTEAFF. CDR3 DNA sequence: TGTGCCAGCTCACCACAACAGGGGGCGGAAACATTGAACACTGAAGCTTTCTTT.

The V gene is TRBV5-4, the J gene TRBJ1-4, with TRBD1 as a possible D gene (5 bases). The CDR3 is made up of 15 amino acids. CDR1 and CDR2 (germline): SGHNT, YYREEE (reference sequence). V shed 0 bases and J shed 6 bases, with 12 bases lying between them. The CDR3 region is CASSLASGQDEKLFF. The CDR3 DNA is TGTGCCAGCAGCTTGGCTTCAGGGCAGGATGAAAAACTGTTTTTT.

This clone was detected only once. V usage is TRBV11-3 and J usage is TRBJ2-1, with 9 bases aligning to TRBD2. V shed 1 base and J 0 bases; nucleotides not matched to a gene: 4. The V gene's germline CDR1 is SGHNT and CDR2 YENEEA. The CDR3 covers 17 residues. DNA of the CDR3: TGTGCCAGCAGCTTAGGTAATAGCGGGAGCTCCTACAATGAGCAGTTCTTC. Residues: CASSLGNSGSSYNEQFF.